Reported below is one T cell receptor beta chain. The antigen remains undetermined. Other DNA sequences of this sample code for an identical CDR3. V shed 4 bases and J shed 5 bases, with 11 bases lying between them. The CDR3 spans 13 residues. Germline CDR1 MNHEY, CDR2 SVGAGI. This sample is part of a study of T cell responses to AZD1222 COVID-19 vaccine. Whole-study results and caveats: Donors were mostly white British, more females; clonal diversity possibly underestimated.

The data were produced by immunoSEQ multiplex PCR, yet TCRdb's version contains in-frame clones alone and is incomplete. The sample has approximately 190,000 clones; approximately 94% are singletons. The clonotype was recovered from an adult who received the AZD1222 COVID-19 vaccine. Sequences were derived from peripheral blood, sampled 28 days after the second AZD1222 dose. The chain couples TRBV6-5 to TRBJ1-1, with D possibly matching TRBD1 (6 bases). CDR3 sequence: CASSSQGRTEAFF. For the CDR3, the DNA is TGTGCCAGCAGTTCACAGGGAAGGACTGAAGCTTTCTTT.